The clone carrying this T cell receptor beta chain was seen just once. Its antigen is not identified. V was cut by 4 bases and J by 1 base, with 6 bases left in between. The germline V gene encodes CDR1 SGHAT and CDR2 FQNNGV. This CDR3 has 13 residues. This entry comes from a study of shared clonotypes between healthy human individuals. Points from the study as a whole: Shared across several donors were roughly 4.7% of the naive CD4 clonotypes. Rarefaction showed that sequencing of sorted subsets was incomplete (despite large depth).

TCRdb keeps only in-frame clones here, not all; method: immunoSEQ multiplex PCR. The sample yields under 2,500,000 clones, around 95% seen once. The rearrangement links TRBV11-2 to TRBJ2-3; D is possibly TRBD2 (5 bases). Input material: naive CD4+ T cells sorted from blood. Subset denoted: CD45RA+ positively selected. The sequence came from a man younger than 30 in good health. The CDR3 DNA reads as TGTGCCAGCAGCTCAGCGGGCACAGATACGCAGTATTTT. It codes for CASSSAGTDTQYF.